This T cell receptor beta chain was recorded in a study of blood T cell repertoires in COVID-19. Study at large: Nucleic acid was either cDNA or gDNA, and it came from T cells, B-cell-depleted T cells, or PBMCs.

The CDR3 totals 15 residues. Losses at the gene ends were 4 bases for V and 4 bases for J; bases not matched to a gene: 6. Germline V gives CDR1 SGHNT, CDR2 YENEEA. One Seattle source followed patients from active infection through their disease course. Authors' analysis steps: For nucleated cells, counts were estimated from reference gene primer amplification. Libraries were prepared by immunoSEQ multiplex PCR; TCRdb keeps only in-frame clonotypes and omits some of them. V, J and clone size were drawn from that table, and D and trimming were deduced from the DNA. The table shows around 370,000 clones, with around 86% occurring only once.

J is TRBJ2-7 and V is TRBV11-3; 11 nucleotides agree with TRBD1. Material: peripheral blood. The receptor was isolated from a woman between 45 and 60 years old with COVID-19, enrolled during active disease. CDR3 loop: CASSSSDRGRYEQYF. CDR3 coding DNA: TGTGCCAGCAGCTCATCGGACAGGGGGCGATACGAGCAGTACTTC.